The 2 T cell receptor beta chains listed next were all sequenced from one sample in a study of T cells in Graves' hyperthyroidism and ophthalmopathy. TCR beta CDR3 sequences were amplified from RNA transcripts. In the first-round RT-PCR of the TCR CDR3, the HTBI primer set was used. In TCRdb, the multiplex PCR reads were re-called with MiXCR into one record per CDR3 protein. Among about 350,000 distinct CDR3 sequences listed, over 15% were seen once. The sample comprised blood. These receptors were obtained from a woman in her thirties or forties with Graves' ophthalmopathy.

Ten or more counts support this clonotype. The chain carries TRBV13 and TRBJ2-7; the match to TRBD2 covers 7 bases. This CDR3 region has 14 residues. The germline V gene has CDR1 PRHDT and CDR2 FYEKMQ (reference sequence). After removal of 0 bases from V and 7 bases from J, the junction contained 6 bases not matched to a gene. The CDR3 bases are TGTGCCAGCAGCTTAGGGACTAGCCGAAGGGAGCAGTACTTC. Translated: CASSLGTSRREQYF.

This clonotype showed up just a few times. The V and J genes are TRBV18 and TRBJ1-2; 11 positions match TRBD1. Germline CDR1 is KGHSH and CDR2 is LQKENI. This CDR3 comprises 14 residues. The J segment lost 7 bases and the V segment lost 4 bases, leaving 5 bases of the junction unmatched. The CDR3 DNA follows: TGTGCCAGCTCACTCGGACAGGGGGCGATTGGCTACACCTTC. Translated, it gives CASSLGQGAIGYTF.